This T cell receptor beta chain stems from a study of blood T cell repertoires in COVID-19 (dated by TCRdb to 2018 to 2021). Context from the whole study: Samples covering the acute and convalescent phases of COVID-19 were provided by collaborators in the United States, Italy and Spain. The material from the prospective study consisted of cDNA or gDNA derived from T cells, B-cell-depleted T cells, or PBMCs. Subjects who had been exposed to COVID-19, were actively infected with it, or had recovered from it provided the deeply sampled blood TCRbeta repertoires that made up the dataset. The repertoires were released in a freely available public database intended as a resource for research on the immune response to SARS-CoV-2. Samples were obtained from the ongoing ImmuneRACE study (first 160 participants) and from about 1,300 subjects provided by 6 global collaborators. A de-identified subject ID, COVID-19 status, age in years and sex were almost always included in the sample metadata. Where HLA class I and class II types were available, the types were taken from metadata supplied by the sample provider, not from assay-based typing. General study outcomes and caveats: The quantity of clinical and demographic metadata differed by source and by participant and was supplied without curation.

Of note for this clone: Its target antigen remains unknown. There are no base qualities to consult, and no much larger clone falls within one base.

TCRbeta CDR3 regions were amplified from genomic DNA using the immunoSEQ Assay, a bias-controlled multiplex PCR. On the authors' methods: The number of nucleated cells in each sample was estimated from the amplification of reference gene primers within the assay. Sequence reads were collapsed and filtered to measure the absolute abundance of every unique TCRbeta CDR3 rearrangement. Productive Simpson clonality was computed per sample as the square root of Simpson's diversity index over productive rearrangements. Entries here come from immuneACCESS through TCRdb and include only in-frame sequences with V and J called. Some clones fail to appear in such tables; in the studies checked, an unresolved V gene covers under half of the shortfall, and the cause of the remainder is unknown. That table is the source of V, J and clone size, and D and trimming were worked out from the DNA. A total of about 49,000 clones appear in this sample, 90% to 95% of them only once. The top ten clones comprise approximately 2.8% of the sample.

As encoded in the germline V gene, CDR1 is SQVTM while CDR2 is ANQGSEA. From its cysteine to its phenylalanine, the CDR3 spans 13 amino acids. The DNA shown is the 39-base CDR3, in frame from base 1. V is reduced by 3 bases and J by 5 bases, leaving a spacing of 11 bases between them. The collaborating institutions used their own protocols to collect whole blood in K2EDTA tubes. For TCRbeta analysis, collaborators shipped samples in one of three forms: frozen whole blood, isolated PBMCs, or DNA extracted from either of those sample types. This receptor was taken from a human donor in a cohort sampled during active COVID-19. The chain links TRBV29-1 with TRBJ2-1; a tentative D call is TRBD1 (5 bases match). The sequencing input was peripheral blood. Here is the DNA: TGCAGCGTTGACCCGACAGAACACAATGAGCAGTTCTTC. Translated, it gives CSVDPTEHNEQFF.